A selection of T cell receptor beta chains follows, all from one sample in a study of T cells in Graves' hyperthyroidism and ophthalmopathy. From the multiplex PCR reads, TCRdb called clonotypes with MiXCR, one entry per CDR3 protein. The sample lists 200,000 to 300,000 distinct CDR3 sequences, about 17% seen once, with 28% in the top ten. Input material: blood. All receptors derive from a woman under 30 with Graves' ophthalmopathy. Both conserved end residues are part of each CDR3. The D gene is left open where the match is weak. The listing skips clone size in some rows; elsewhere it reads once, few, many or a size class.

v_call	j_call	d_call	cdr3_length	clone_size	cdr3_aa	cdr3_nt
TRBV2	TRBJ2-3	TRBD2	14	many	CATQPSGGTDTQYF	TGTGCCACACAACCTAGCGGGGGCACAGATACGCAGTATTTT
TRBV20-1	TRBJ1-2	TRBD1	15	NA	CSARTGGLSQDGYTF	TGCAGTGCTAGGACAGGGGGCTTGTCCCAGGACGGCTACACCTTC
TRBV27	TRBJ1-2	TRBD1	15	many	CASKPRQGMVYGYTF	TGTGCCAGCAAGCCGAGACAGGGAATGGTCTATGGCTACACCTTC
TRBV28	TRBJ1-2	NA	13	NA	CASSPNRALGYTF	TGTGCCAGCTCACCTAACAGGGCCCTTGGCTACACCTTC
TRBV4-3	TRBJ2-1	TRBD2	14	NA	CASSSSGGYNEQFF	TGCGCCAGCAGTAGTAGCGGGGGCTACAATGAGCAGTTCTTC
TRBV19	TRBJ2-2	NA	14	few	CASPVGDYTGELFF	TGTGCCAGCCCGGTGGGGGACTACACCGGGGAGCTGTTTTTT
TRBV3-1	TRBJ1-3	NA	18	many	CASSQEGRKFPFGNTIYF	TGTGCCAGCAGCCAAGAAGGACGGAAATTCCCCTTCGGGAACACCATATATTTT
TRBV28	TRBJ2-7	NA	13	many	CASSPGDGYEQYF	TGTGCCAGCAGCCCCGGGGATGGGTACGAGCAGTACTTC
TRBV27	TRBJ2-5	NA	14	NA	CASSLVGGLETQYF	TGTGCCAGCAGTTTAGTGGGAGGTCTAGAGACCCAGTACTTC
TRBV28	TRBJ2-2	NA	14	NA	CASSLGGAGGELFF	TGTGCCAGCAGTTTGGGGGGGGCGGGCGGGGAGCTGTTTTTT
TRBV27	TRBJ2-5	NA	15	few	CASSLLHGAAETQYF	TGTGCCAGCAGTTTACTACATGGGGCGGCCGAGACCCAGTACTTC
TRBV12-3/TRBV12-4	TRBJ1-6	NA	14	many	CASSLDRSYSPLHF	TGTGCCAGCAGTTTAGACAGATCGTATTCACCCCTCCACTTT
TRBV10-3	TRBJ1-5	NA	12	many	CAISELGQPQHF	TGTGCCATCTCCGAGCTAGGCCAGCCCCAGCATTTT
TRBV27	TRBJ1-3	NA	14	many	CASSERVSGNTIYF	TGTGCCAGCAGTGAACGGGTCTCTGGAAACACCATATATTTT
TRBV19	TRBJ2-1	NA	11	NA	CASSNWNEQFF	TGTGCCAGTAGTAACTGGAATGAGCAGTTCTTC
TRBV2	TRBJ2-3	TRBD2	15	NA	CASSEASGVADTQYF	TGTGCCAGCAGTGAGGCTAGCGGGGTGGCAGATACGCAGTATTTT
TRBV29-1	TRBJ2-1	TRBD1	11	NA	CSVTGGNEQFF	TGCAGCGTGACAGGGGGCAATGAGCAGTTCTTC
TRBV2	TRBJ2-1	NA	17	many	CASSETDSPTFRDEQFF	TGTGCCAGCAGCGAGACCGACAGTCCGACATTTAGGGATGAGCAGTTCTTC
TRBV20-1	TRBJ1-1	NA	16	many	CSARSPGAARGTEAFF	TGCAGTGCTAGATCACCAGGGGCGGCCAGAGGCACTGAAGCTTTCTTT
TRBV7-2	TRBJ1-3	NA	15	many	CASSRGQFGRNTIYF	TGTGCCAGCAGCCGAGGACAGTTTGGTAGAAACACCATATATTTT
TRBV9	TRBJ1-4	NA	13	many	CASSVDTREKLFF	TGTGCCAGCAGCGTAGATACTCGAGAAAAACTGTTTTTT
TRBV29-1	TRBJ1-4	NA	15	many	CSVEDPADSNEKLFF	TGCAGCGTTGAAGATCCGGCGGACTCTAATGAAAAACTGTTTTTT
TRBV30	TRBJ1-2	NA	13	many	CAWSEGKGYGYTF	TGTGCCTGGAGTGAGGGGAAAGGCTATGGCTACACCTTC
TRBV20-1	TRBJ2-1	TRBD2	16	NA	CSARDPSGRANNEQFF	TGCAGTGCTAGAGATCCTAGCGGGAGGGCCAACAATGAGCAGTTCTTC
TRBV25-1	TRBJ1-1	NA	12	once	CASSEGGVKAFF	TGTGCCAGCAGTGAGGGGGGTGTAAAGGCTTTCTTT
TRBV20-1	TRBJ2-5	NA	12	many	CSASSDTETQYF	TGCAGTGCTAGTAGCGATACGGAGACCCAGTACTTC
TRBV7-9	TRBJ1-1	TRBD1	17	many	CASSTGTGGFRFPEAFF	TGTGCCAGCAGCACAGGGACAGGGGGGTTTCGTTTCCCTGAAGCTTTCTTT
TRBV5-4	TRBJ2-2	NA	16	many	CASSYEGFANTGELFF	TGTGCCAGCAGCTATGAGGGGTTCGCGAACACCGGGGAGCTGTTTTTT
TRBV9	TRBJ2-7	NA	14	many	CASSVGGHSYEQYF	TGTGCCAGCAGCGTAGGGGGACACTCCTACGAGCAGTACTTC
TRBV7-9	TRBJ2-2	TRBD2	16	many	CASSGSGGPNTGELFF	TGTGCCAGCAGCGGTAGCGGGGGGCCGAACACCGGGGAGCTGTTTTTT
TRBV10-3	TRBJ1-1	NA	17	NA	CAISESGQGGMNTEAFF	TGTGCCATCAGTGAGTCGGGGCAGGGCGGGATGAACACTGAAGCTTTCTTT
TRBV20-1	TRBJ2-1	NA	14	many	CSARDLDPFNEQFF	TGCAGTGCTAGAGATCTAGACCCCTTTAATGAGCAGTTCTTC
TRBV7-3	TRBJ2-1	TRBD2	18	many	CASSLMASGSGVYNEQFF	TGTGCCAGCAGCTTAATGGCTAGCGGGAGCGGAGTCTACAATGAGCAGTTCTTC
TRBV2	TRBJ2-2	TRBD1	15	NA	CASSRGQGPSGELFF	TGTGCCAGCAGTAGGGGACAGGGCCCGAGCGGGGAGCTGTTTTTT
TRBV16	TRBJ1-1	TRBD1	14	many	CASSQSVQGAEAFF	TGTGCCAGCAGCCAATCGGTGCAGGGGGCTGAAGCTTTCTTT
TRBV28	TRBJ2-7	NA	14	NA	CASRVYGEAYEQYF	TGTGCCAGCAGGGTTTATGGTGAGGCCTACGAGCAGTACTTC
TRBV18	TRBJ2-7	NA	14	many	CASSAQGLRYEQYF	TGTGCCAGCTCAGCTCAGGGGCTCCGCTACGAGCAGTACTTC
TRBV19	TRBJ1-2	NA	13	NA	CASSPGHNYGYTF	TGTGCCAGTAGTCCGGGACACAACTATGGCTACACCTTC
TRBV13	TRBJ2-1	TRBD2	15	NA	CASSSTSGFYNEQFF	TGTGCCAGCAGCTCGACTAGCGGGTTTTACAATGAGCAGTTCTTC
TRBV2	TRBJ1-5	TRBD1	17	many	CASSEGVAGGWIQPQHF	TGTGCCAGCAGTGAAGGGGTTGCAGGGGGCTGGATTCAGCCCCAGCATTTT
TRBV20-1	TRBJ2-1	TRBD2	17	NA	CSVRTSGRGALRNEQFF	TGCAGTGTCCGGACTAGCGGGAGGGGGGCTCTGAGGAATGAGCAGTTCTTC
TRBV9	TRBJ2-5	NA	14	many	CASSVAAAQETQYF	TGTGCCAGCAGCGTAGCAGCGGCCCAAGAGACCCAGTACTTC
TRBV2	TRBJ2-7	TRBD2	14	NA	CASSETSRAYGQYF	TGTGCCAGCAGTGAGACTAGCAGGGCCTACGGGCAGTACTTC
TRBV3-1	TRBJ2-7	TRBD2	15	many	CASSPRLALRYEQYF	TGTGCCAGCAGCCCCAGACTAGCCCTTCGGTACGAGCAGTACTTC
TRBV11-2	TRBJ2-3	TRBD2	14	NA	CASSVTSGSYTQYF	TGTGCCAGCAGCGTTACTAGCGGGAGTTATACGCAGTATTTT
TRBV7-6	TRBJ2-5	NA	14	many	CASSSLSKGETQYF	TGTGCCAGCAGCTCCCTTTCTAAAGGAGAGACCCAGTACTTC
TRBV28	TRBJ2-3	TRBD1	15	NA	CASSPDRGRGDTQYF	TGTGCCAGCAGTCCGGACAGGGGGCGAGGAGATACGCAGTATTTT
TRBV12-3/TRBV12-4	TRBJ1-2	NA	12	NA	CASSLTGTTSTF	TGTGCCAGCAGTTTGACAGGAACAACGAGCACCTTC
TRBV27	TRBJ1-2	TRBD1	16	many	CASSPTRTGTRDGYTF	TGTGCCAGCAGTCCGACCCGGACAGGTACCCGTGATGGCTACACCTTC
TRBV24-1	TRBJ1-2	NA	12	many	CATSDRTYGYTF	TGTGCCACCAGTGACCGGACATATGGCTACACCTTC